These 18 T cell receptor beta chains originate from one sample sequenced in a study of glioma-infiltrating T cells after dendritic cell vaccination. Clones were read by immunoSEQ multiplex PCR, and TCRdb kept only the in-frame ones, dropping some. The top ten clones hold approximately 5.9% of a sample with roughly 96,000 clones, 79% of them seen once. This material consisted of blood, taken before dendritic cell vaccination. All receptors derive from a human donor with glioblastoma.

This rearrangement joins TRBV21-1 to TRBJ1-1. TRBV21-1 is assigned pseudogene status. This CDR3 region has 17 residues. In DNA form, the CDR3 reads TGTGCCACCGCACCGGAGCCCGACCTTGCTCCGAACACTGAAGCTTTCTTT. Its translation is CATAPEPDLAPNTEAFF.

This chain links TRBV15 with TRBJ1-1, with 7 bases lining up with TRBD1. Per the germline V gene, CDR1 is LNHNV and CDR2 is YYDKDF (reference sequence). The ends lost 6 bases at V and 1 base at J; junction bases unmatched: 11. The CDR3 is 16 amino acids. The chain's CDR3 is CATRPHQGGANTEAFF. CDR3 DNA sequence: TGTGCCACCAGGCCTCACCAAGGGGGCGCGAACACTGAAGCTTTCTTT.

J is TRBJ1-4 and V is TRBV30; the match to TRBD1 covers 11 bases. The CDR3 loop spans 12 amino acids. V lost 5 bases, J lost 7 bases, and 0 bases stayed unmatched. In germline, CDR1 is GTSNPN, CDR2 SVGIG (reference sequence). This chain's CDR3 is CAWGQGAEKLFF. The CDR3 coding sequence is TGTGCCTGGGGACAGGGGGCTGAAAAACTGTTTTTT.

This clone appeared a few times. The rearrangement uses TRBV19 and TRBJ2-1; TRBD1 agrees at 7 bases. Trimming at V came to 5 bases and at J to 1 base, leaving 8 bases not matched to a gene. Germline V gene lookup returns CDR1 LNHDA and CDR2 SQIVND (reference sequence). CDR3 length: 16 amino acids. The CDR3 reads CASSYGTVDSYNEQFF. The CDR3 nucleotides read TGTGCCAGTAGTTACGGGACAGTAGATTCCTACAATGAGCAGTTCTTC. Together with reference TRBV19 and TRBJ2-1, the CDR3 gives the full variable domain: DGGITQSPKYLFRKEGQNVTLSCEQNLNHDAMYWYRQDPGQGLRLIYYSQIVNDFQKGDIAEGYSVSREKKESFPLTVTSAQKNPTAFYLCASSYGTVDSYNEQFFGPGTRLTVL.

This CDR3 is CASGWGTGGEKLFF. In nucleotides, the CDR3 is TGTGCTAGTGGTTGGGGGACAGGGGGCGAAAAACTGTTTTTT. This chain connects TRBV12-5 to TRBJ1-4; 12 bases fit TRBD1. J was trimmed by 8 bases and V by 4 bases; bases with no gene match: 2. The CDR3 contains 14 residues. Germline loops: CDR1 LGHNT, CDR2 FRNRAP.

The chain links TRBV19 to TRBJ1-2, with D maybe TRBD1 (6 bases). This CDR3 region has 15 residues. Trimming took off 4 bases at V and 1 base at J, with 13 bases between the two ends. Germline V gene lookup returns CDR1 LNHDA and CDR2 SQIVND (reference sequence). The CDR3 here is CASSTRDNYNYGYTF. As DNA, the CDR3 is TGTGCCAGTAGTACCCGGGACAATTATAACTATGGCTACACCTTC.

The V gene is TRBV29-1, the J gene TRBJ2-3, with D maybe TRBD2 (6 bases). Trimming left V 8 bases short and J 2 bases short, with 14 bases between. Germline V gives CDR1 SQVTM, CDR2 ANQGSEA. CDR3 length equals 13 residues. CDR3: CSCPEGFTDTQYF. The CDR3 region has the DNA TGCAGCTGTCCGGAGGGGTTCACAGATACGCAGTATTTT.

This chain uses TRBV7-2 with TRBJ1-2, with a weak D call TRBD1 (6 bases). The CDR3 runs to 16 residues. Per germline, CDR1 SGHTA and CDR2 FQGNSA. The V and J ends lost 1 base and 4 bases respectively, with 16 bases between them. CDR3 coding DNA: TGTGCCAGCAGCTTAGGTCTCAGGGGAGGGAGCTATGGCTACACCTTC. Translated: CASSLGLRGGSYGYTF. The complete variable domain, with remaining parts taken from reference TRBV7-2 and TRBJ1-2, reads GAGVSQSPSNKVTEKGKDVELRCDPISGHTALYWYRQSLGQGLEFLIYFQGNSAPDKSGLPSDRFSAERTGGSVSTLTIQRTQQEDSAVYLCASSLGLRGGSYGYTFGSGTRLTVV.

The chain uses TRBV18 and TRBJ1-1; D call uncertain. Trimming took off 3 bases at V and 1 base at J, with 6 bases between the two ends. Germline CDR1 and CDR2: KGHSH and LQKENI. The CDR3 consists of 13 residues. DNA for the CDR3: TGTGCCAGCTCACCGAAGCCGAACACTGAAGCTTTCTTT. Translation gives CASSPKPNTEAFF.

The genes are TRBV2 and TRBJ2-5; TRBD2 agrees at 11 bases. In germline, CDR1 is SNHLY, CDR2 FYNNEI. J was trimmed by 2 bases and V by 5 bases; bases with no gene match: 7. The CDR3 consists of 16 residues. In DNA, the CDR3 is TGTGCCAGCAGTCCTGGGACTAGCGGAACTCAAGAGACCCAGTACTTC. It translates to CASSPGTSGTQETQYF. Complete variable domain (other parts from reference TRBV2 and TRBJ2-5): EPEVTQTPSHQVTQMGQEVILRCVPISNHLYFYWYRQILGQKVEFLVSFYNNEISEKSEIFDDQFSVERPDGSNFTLKIRSTKLEDSAMYFCASSPGTSGTQETQYFGPGTRLLVL.

The V gene is TRBV28, the J gene TRBJ1-2; possible D gene TRBD1, 5 bases. CDR3 length: 15 residues. Germline values: CDR1 MDHEN, CDR2 SYDVKM. Trimming took 2 bases from V and 6 from J, leaving 16 bases between them. As DNA, the CDR3 is TGTGCCAGCAGTTTAAGGATCAGGCCAGGGAATGGCTACACCTTC. Its protein product is CASSLRIRPGNGYTF.

The V and J genes are TRBV30 and TRBJ1-5, with unresolved D. Trimming removed 1 base from V and 8 bases from J, with 9 bases in between. CDR3 size: 12 residues. The germline gives CDR1 GTSNPN, CDR2 SVGIG (reference sequence). For the CDR3, the DNA is TGTGCCTGGAGTGAATCCGGGGAGCCCCAGCATTTT. Translation gives CAWSESGEPQHF.

The V gene is TRBV28, the J gene TRBJ2-7; D might be TRBD1 (6 bases). Germline CDR1 is MDHEN and CDR2 is SYDVKM. This CDR3 has 13 amino acids. Trimming shortened V by 5 bases and J by 3 bases, and 11 bases separated the two germline ends. The CDR3 DNA sequence: TGTGCCAGCAGTACTTTACAGGGCTACGAGCAGTACTTC. Amino acid sequence: CASSTLQGYEQYF.

This clone was observed a handful of times. This chain joins TRBV5-6 and TRBJ2-1; the D gene is possibly TRBD1 (5 bases). Germline V gene lookup returns CDR1 SGHDT and CDR2 YYEEEE. V was trimmed by 3 bases and J by 5 bases, leaving 27 bases between them. The CDR3 is 19 residues long. The CDR3 nucleotides are TGTGCCAGCAGCTCAACAATAATAATAACAGGTGTTGCCGACAATGAGCAGTTCTTC. This sequence encodes CASSSTIIITGVADNEQFF.

This clone appeared a single time. V gene TRBV27 combines with J gene TRBJ2-3, with unresolved D. From germline, CDR1 is MNHEY and CDR2 SMNVEV (reference sequence). V was pared by 4 bases and J by 0 bases, with 11 bases between. The CDR3 is made up of 15 amino acids. The CDR3 reads CASSSRPTSTDTQYF. The CDR3 coding sequence is TGTGCCAGCAGTTCCCGCCCGACTAGCACAGATACGCAGTATTTT.

The chain combines TRBV7-9 with TRBJ1-2, with 8 bases fitting TRBD1. Unmatched junction bases numbered 4, after V lost 0 bases and J lost 1 base. The CDR3 has 16 residues. Germline V gene sequence: CDR1 SEHNR, CDR2 FQNEAQ (reference sequence). CDR3 residues: CASSLAYRGDNYGYTF. The CDR3 DNA reads TGTGCCAGCAGCTTAGCGTACAGGGGGGATAACTATGGCTACACCTTC.

The V and J genes are TRBV7-3 and TRBJ2-3; TRBD2 might be the D (5 bases). CDR1 is SGHTA, CDR2 FQGTGA, per germline. The CDR3 contains 15 residues. Deletions cut 1 base from V and 1 base from J, with 9 bases between. The CDR3 DNA is TGTGCCAGCAGCTTAAGTGGGAGACGCACAGATACGCAGTATTTT. Encoded protein: CASSLSGRRTDTQYF.

The chain has TRBV6-1 and TRBJ2-3; 8 nucleotides match TRBD2. Per germline, CDR1 MNHNS and CDR2 SASEGT. Trimming cost V 2 bases and J 4 bases; bases outside gene matches: 5. CDR3 length: 15 amino acids. The CDR3 bases are TGTGCCAGCAGTGAACGGCCGGGAGGGCCAGATACGCAGTATTTT. As protein: CASSERPGGPDTQYF.